This entry concerns a single T cell receptor (beta chain). This clonotype appeared many times. Its target antigen remains unknown. The record has no base qualities; no much larger clone is one base away. This sample was included in a study of spatial heterogeneity in lung cancer (dated by TCRdb to 2018 to 2020). For the study in its entirety: Beta-chain transcripts were consistently detected in greater numbers than alpha-chain transcripts, which likely reflects a higher abundance of beta-chain transcripts. The study linked features of the TCR repertoire to counts of nonsynonymous mutations, which were determined by whole-exome sequencing of tumor tissue. TCR transcript counts in tumor regions correlated strongly with a T cell transcriptional module score from matched bulk RNA-seq. In the raw uncorrected reads, each unique combination of TCR and UMI appeared on average more than ten times. Both alpha and beta chains were TCR-sequenced in samples taken at surgery, namely 220 tumor regions, more than 62 matched nontumor lung samples and about 58 PBMC samples. In non-small cell lung cancer, the study made a quantitative comparison of TCR alpha and beta repertoires among multiple tumor regions, matched nontumor lung and blood.

Libraries were built with 5' RACE. Data came from a NextSeq 500. The TCR library protocol attached a unique molecular identifier to each TCR cDNA molecule to allow correction of PCR and sequencing errors. The paper's processing steps were these. Decombinator tools were used for TCR identification, UMI-based error correction and CDR3 extraction. Expanded TCRs were defined as those above a frequency of 2 per 1,000, corresponding to the top 1% of the tumor frequency distribution. Expanded tumor TCRs were classed as regional if statistically deemed absent (corrected P<0.05) from at least one tumor region, otherwise ubiquitous. Renyi diversity was computed with the R vegan package after each repertoire had been subsampled 100 times to 5,000 TCRs. CDR3 similarity networks were built from amino acid triplet string-kernel similarity, connecting CDR3s with pairwise similarity above 0.82. Clones were called with MiXCR by TCRdb after fastp trimmed the public reads at Q25, and only in-frame beta chains were retained. CDR3 protein sequences are deduplicated, and each keeps its most common genes and DNA. These V and J calls are TCRdb output, not the study's own analysis. For this sample the table gives 7,500 to 9,500 distinct CDR3 sequences, of which 9.6% were detected only once. The top ten constitute about 12% of the sample.

The CDR3 has 14 amino acids, counting the end cysteine and phenylalanine. The kept DNA is CDR3 alone, 42 bases in frame from the first base. V is cut back by 5 bases and J by 9 bases, with 13 bases in the junction unmatched. Via the germline V gene (reference sequence), CDR1 is DFQATT and CDR2 SNEGSKA. Interpreted using the paper, the time point label stands for: sample taken at primary tumor resection. Samples were obtained from about 75 patients with early-stage, untreated non-small cell lung cancer from the lung TRACERx cohort. Without any cell sorting, TCR sequencing was performed on whole RNA extracted either from tumor and nontumor lung tissue or from cryopreserved PBMC samples. A patient was chosen for TCR sequencing only when enough RNA was available from at least two tumor regions. Before selection, tumor and adjacent nontumor lung specimens were reviewed by a lung pathologist. What the work shows at the level of the full study, not this receptor alone: TCR-seq coverage of tumor T cells was estimated at only 7% to 8% for alpha chains and approximately 12% for beta chains. The count of ubiquitous expanded TCRs correlated with the count of ubiquitous nonsynonymous mutations, and the count of regional expanded TCRs correlated with the count of regional nonsynonymous mutations. The tumor nonsynonymous mutation count correlated with the number of expanded intratumoral alpha and beta TCRs. Confirming at a functional level the hypothesis that regional TCRs recognize regional mutations was considered to require additional single-cell paired TCR alpha and beta sequencing.

Here the chain combines TRBV20-1 and TRBJ2-1; 7 nucleotides in the junction match TRBD1. The material was lung tumor tissue, obtained at surgery. The TCR comes from a male donor with early-stage non-small cell lung cancer. The CDR3 region reads CSAAIQAEGAEQFF. The nucleotide sequence is TGCAGTGCTGCCATTCAGGCCGAGGGGGCTGAGCAGTTCTTC.